This entry concerns a single T cell receptor beta chain. What it binds is not known. This specimen comes from a study of T-cell reconstitution after alpha-beta-depleted transplantation in children. Study-level results: Once a year had passed after transplant, T-cell counts and diversity came mostly from newly produced T cells.

Using unique molecular identifiers, the investigators prepared the TCRbeta library. TCRdb re-called the PCR reads through MiXCR, storing one row per CDR3 protein. The repertoire holds around 500,000 distinct CDR3 sequences, with roughly 23% as singletons. The germline gives CDR1 SGHTA, CDR2 FQGNSA. With V trimmed by 4 bases and J by 3 bases, 8 bases remained unmatched. This CDR3 contains 15 residues. The source of this sequence is a boy in the first two years of life who had a stem cell transplant for acute myeloid leukemia, so the T cells may come from the graft donor. The rearrangement links TRBV7-2 to TRBJ1-1; TRBD1 matches at 7 bases. Sample: PBMCs, mostly from graft donor cells, taken 360 days after TCRalphabeta/CD19-depleted stem cell transplant. The CDR3 region has the DNA TGTGCCAGCAGCTCCAGACAGGGATTGGACACTGAAGCTTTCTTT. Protein: CASSSRQGLDTEAFF.